A single sample gave rise to the 13 T cell receptor beta chains below, sequenced in a study of spatial heterogeneity in lung cancer (dated by TCRdb to between 2017 and 2020). No antigens are known for them. In the paper's terms, the time point label means: sample taken at primary tumor resection. What the research found in general, with its limitations: The number of expanded intratumoral alpha and beta TCRs correlated with the tumor nonsynonymous mutation count.

Libraries were constructed by 5' RACE. Sequencing took place on a NextSeq 500. Using fastp at Q25 and MiXCR, TCRdb reprocessed the public reads and kept productive beta chains. Rows are unified per CDR3 protein, each entry keeping the most common DNA and genes. The sample has around 15,000 distinct CDR3 sequences on record, approximately 7% of them singletons. The ten largest account for around a fifth of the sample. The sequencing used lung tumor tissue, collected at surgery. The receptors here all came from a female donor with early-stage non-small cell lung cancer.

This clonotype was detected ten times or more. Being off target in a library aimed at alpha chains, this beta chain has a size of little meaning. V is TRBV7-9 and J is TRBJ2-7; 8 nucleotides match TRBD1. The J segment lost 5 bases and the V segment lost 0 bases, leaving 6 bases of the junction unmatched. Germline V gives CDR1 SEHNR, CDR2 FQNEAQ (reference sequence). The CDR3 is 15 residues long. In DNA, the CDR3 is TGTGCCAGCAGCTTAGCTGACAGGGGAAGAAACGAGCAGTACTTC. It yields the protein CASSLADRGRNEQYF.

This clonotype has at least ten counts. This beta chain is an off-target read within a library intended for alpha chains, so its frequency means little. V gene TRBV3-1 combines with J gene TRBJ2-2; 12 bases match TRBD2. V lost 4 bases, J lost 10 bases, and 7 bases stayed unmatched. The CDR3 runs 15 residues. CDR1 and CDR2 from the germline V gene are LGHDT and YNNKEL (reference sequence). CDR3 in DNA: TGTGCCAGCAGCCTAGGACTAGCGGGGTCCCAGGAGCTGTTTTTT. It translates to CASSLGLAGSQELFF. Combining the CDR3 with reference TRBV3-1 and TRBJ2-2 gives the whole variable domain DTAVSQTPKYLVTQMGNDKSIKCEQNLGHDTMYWYKQDSKKFLKIMFSYNNKELIINETVPNRFSPKSPDKAHLNLHINSLELGDSAVYFCASSLGLAGSQELFFGEGSRLTVL.

Comment on this clonotype: This beta chain turned up in a library designed for alpha chains; as an off-target read, its abundance says little. V is TRBV7-2 and J is TRBJ2-7; D is possibly TRBD1 or TRBD2 (5 bases each). V lost 3 bases to trimming and J lost 1 base, with 10 bases between them. CDR1 SGHTA and CDR2 FQGNSA come from the germline V gene. The CDR3 covers 14 residues. CDR3 DNA: TGTGCCAGCAGCTTGGGGGTCTTTTCCTACGAGCAGTACTTC. Translating gives CASSLGVFSYEQYF. Based on the CDR3 plus reference TRBV7-2 and TRBJ2-7, the full variable domain is GAGVSQSPSNKVTEKGKDVELRCDPISGHTALYWYRQSLGQGLEFLIYFQGNSAPDKSGLPSDRFSAERTGGSVSTLTIQRTQQEDSAVYLCASSLGVFSYEQYFGPGTRLTVT.

This clonotype came up many times. In a library made to pick up alpha chains, this beta chain is a stray read with a size that means little. V is TRBV20-1 and J is TRBJ1-1; 11 bases agree with TRBD1. CDR3 length: 13 residues. V was pared by 6 bases and J by 4 bases, with 4 bases of the junction left unmatched. Looked up from germline, CDR1 is DFQATT and CDR2 is SNEGSKA (reference sequence). CDR3 region: CSAGTGGSTEAFF. The CDR3 DNA sequence: TGCAGTGCGGGGACAGGGGGTAGCACTGAAGCTTTCTTT.

Concerning this clonotype itself: With a much larger clone just one base away, this may be a read error. Being off target in a library aimed at alpha chains, this beta chain has a size of little meaning. The chain combines TRBV5-4 with TRBJ2-5; 8 nucleotides align to TRBD2. Germline V CDR1 and CDR2: SGHNT, YYREEE (reference sequence). The junction had 2 bases not matched to a gene; V was cut back by 3 bases and J by 4 bases. The CDR3 runs to 13 residues. The CDR3 protein is CASSSRGAETQYF. The CDR3 DNA reads TGTGCCAGCAGCTCGCGGGGGGCAGAGACCCAGTACTTC.

This clonotype showed up many times. Within a library made for alpha chains, this beta chain is off target, and its count is uninformative. The CDR3: CSVEGGLYYEQYF. The DNA of the CDR3 is TGCAGCGTTGAAGGGGGATTATACTACGAGCAGTACTTC. The V gene is TRBV29-1, the J gene TRBJ2-7; D is unresolved. The CDR3 spans 13 residues. Looked up from germline, CDR1 is SQVTM and CDR2 is ANQGSEA. V lost 1 base and J lost 3, with 10 bases in between.

This clonotype has a count of ten or more. This beta chain is off target for a library built for alpha chains, so its abundance means little. The chain has TRBV7-8 and TRBJ1-2; TRBD1 matches at 8 bases. The CDR3 length is 13 residues. V was pared by 4 bases and J by 14 bases, with 12 bases of the junction left unmatched. Germline V CDR1 and CDR2: SGHVS, FQNEAQ. CDR3 sequence: CASSSTGGPPKTF. CDR3 coding DNA: TGTGCCAGCAGCTCCACAGGGGGACCGCCGAAAACCTTC.

In its sample, this clonotype was seen many times. In a library made to pick up alpha chains, this beta chain is a stray read with a size that means little. V usage is TRBV5-1 and J usage is TRBJ2-6, with D perhaps TRBD1 (5 bases). Germline CDR1 reads SGHRS; CDR2 reads YFSETQ. This CDR3 spans 17 amino acids. Trimming left V 3 bases short and J 0 bases short, with 13 bases between. The CDR3, as DNA: TGCGCCAGCAGCTCGGGCGACAGTACCTCTGGGGCCAACGTCCTGACTTTC. It codes for CASSSGDSTSGANVLTF.

Notes on this clonotype: The junction and the germline gene differ at one end; a read error may be behind it. This beta chain appears as a stray read in a library generated for alpha chains; its size is not informative. This chain's CDR3 is CASCDREGQGIPYGYTF. CDR3 bases: TGTGCCAGCTGTGATCGTGAGGGACAGGGTATCCCCTATGGCTACACCTTC. V is TRBV2 and J is TRBJ1-2; 9 bases line up with TRBD1. Per germline, CDR1 SNHLY and CDR2 FYNNEI. This CDR3 spans 17 amino acids.

This clonotype was seen repeatedly, ten times or more. With the library built for alpha chains, this beta chain is off target and its frequency is not meaningful. V and J are TRBV3-2 and TRBJ2-5; the listed D gene, TRBD2, was not tested against the DNA. TRBV3-2 is designated a pseudogene. The CDR3 consists of 15 residues. CDR3 in amino acids: CASSKGLAAGETQYF. Written as DNA, the CDR3 is TGTGCCAGCAGTAAAGGACTAGCGGCCGGAGAGACCCAGTACTTC.

In this sample, this clonotype turned up a few times. As an off-target read in a library built for alpha chains, this beta chain has a frequency of little significance. The chain has TRBV28 and TRBJ2-3; 9 nucleotides agree with TRBD2. J lost 5 bases, V lost 4 bases, and 13 bases had no gene match. Germline V gene lookup returns CDR1 MDHEN and CDR2 SYDVKM. The CDR3 runs 17 residues. The CDR3 is CASSSISGGLRGDTQYF. The CDR3 DNA follows: TGTGCCAGCAGTTCAATTAGCGGGGGCCTACGGGGAGATACGCAGTATTTT.

Many counts were recorded for this clonotype. The size of this beta chain means little, since it is a stray read in a library made for alpha chains. The chain carries TRBV7-9 and TRBJ1-2; 10 bases fit TRBD1. The V gene end was trimmed by 3 bases and the J gene end by 6 bases; junction bases not matched to a gene: 1. This CDR3 has 13 amino acids. CDR1 is SEHNR and CDR2 is FQNEAQ in the germline V gene (reference sequence). In nucleotides, the CDR3 is TGTGCCAGCAGCTTTGGGACAGGGGATGGCTACACCTTC. Translating it yields CASSFGTGDGYTF. Variable domain in full (rest from reference TRBV7-9 and TRBJ1-2): DTGVSQNPRHKITKRGQNVTFRCDPISEHNRLYWYRQTLGQGPEFLTYFQNEAQLEKSRLLSDRFSAERPKGSFSTLEIQRTEQGDSAMYLCASSFGTGDGYTFGSGTRLTVV.

The sample holds a few counts of this clonotype. Because the library targeted alpha chains, this beta chain is an off-target read whose size means little. The chain combines TRBV4-3 with TRBJ2-7; TRBD2 agrees at 10 bases. There are 15 residues in the CDR3. The V segment lost 4 bases and the J segment 6 bases; nucleotides outside the gene matches: 9. Germline loops: CDR1 LGHNA, CDR2 YSLEER. The CDR3 protein is CASSLSGGSYSEQYF. The CDR3 region has the DNA TGCGCCAGCAGCCTTAGCGGGGGGTCATATTCCGAGCAGTACTTC.